These 21 T cell receptor beta chains were sequenced from one sample in a study of radiotherapy plus CTLA-4 blockade in lung cancer. The protocol was immunoSEQ multiplex PCR, while the TCRdb copy is restricted to in-frame clones and leaves out a portion. The sample records some 62,000 clones, approximately 80% being singletons. Sequencing used peripheral blood, obtained from a patient treated with radiotherapy plus ipilimumab. All receptors derive from a human donor with non-small cell lung cancer who had a complete response to radiotherapy plus ipilimumab.

This chain links TRBV6-5 with TRBJ2-1; D might be TRBD1 or TRBD2, each matching 5 bases. The CDR3 consists of 15 residues. Between the trimmed V and J ends, which lost 5 bases and 11 bases, there was a span of 22 bases. Germline lookup yields CDR1 MNHEY and CDR2 SVGAGI. CDR3 residues: CASSPNPGRTLQQFF. CDR3 coding DNA: TGTGCCAGCAGTCCAAACCCGGGACGAACCTTACAGCAGTTCTTC.

The V call is TRBV2, the J call TRBJ1-2; 8 bases are shared with TRBD1. V shed 6 bases, J shed 8 bases, and the junction held 8 bases outside the gene matches. Looked up from germline, CDR1 is SNHLY and CDR2 is FYNNEI. The CDR3 length is 13 residues. The CDR3 sequence is CASRGTGSGGYTF. Here the CDR3 DNA reads TGTGCCAGCAGAGGGACAGGTTCGGGCGGCTACACCTTC. The full variable domain, its missing parts supplied by reference TRBV2 and TRBJ1-2, is EPEVTQTPSHQVTQMGQEVILRCVPISNHLYFYWYRQILGQKVEFLVSFYNNEISEKSEIFDDQFSVERPDGSNFTLKIRSTKLEDSAMYFCASRGTGSGGYTFGSGTRLTVV.

The chain joins TRBV25-1 to TRBJ2-1; 7 nucleotides match TRBD1. With V trimmed by 8 bases and J by 5 bases, 12 bases remained unmatched. This CDR3 is 15 amino acids long. Germline V gene data show CDR1 as MGHDK and CDR2 as SYGVNS. The CDR3 DNA follows: TGTGCCAGCGTGGCCCCCTACAGGGGAAACAATGAGCAGTTCTTC. Its protein product is CASVAPYRGNNEQFF.

The V and J genes are TRBV7-8 and TRBJ1-1; D possibly corresponds to TRBD1 (6 bases). V lost 3 bases, J lost 3 bases, and 17 bases lay in between. This CDR3 is built from 16 residues. Germline assignment: CDR1 SGHVS and CDR2 FQNEAQ. The CDR3 bases are TGTGCCAGCAGCTTTACAAGCGGCAGGGGTTACACTGAAGCTTTCTTT. Residues: CASSFTSGRGYTEAFF.

The genes are TRBV7-9 and TRBJ2-1; the D gene is possibly TRBD2 (6 bases). V was pared by 4 bases and J by 15 bases, with 19 bases between. The length of the CDR3 is 13 residues. Germline CDR1 is SEHNR and CDR2 is FQNEAQ (reference sequence). This CDR3 is CASSYTLGSNGFF. The DNA of the CDR3 is TGTGCCAGCAGCTATACTCTCGGGAGCAACGGGTTCTTC.

The chain carries TRBV30 and TRBJ1-1; D call uncertain. CDR3 length equals 12 residues. With 1 base removed from V and 1 base from J, the gap between germline ends came to 4 bases. Germline V gene data show CDR1 as GTSNPN and CDR2 as SVGIG (reference sequence). In DNA, the CDR3 is TGTGCCTGGAGTGATGGGAACACTGAAGCTTTCTTT. Translated: CAWSDGNTEAFF.

The rearrangement joins TRBV6-6 to TRBJ1-1, with D uncertain. Germline CDR1 reads MNHNY; CDR2 reads SVGAGI (reference sequence). The CDR3 is 15 residues long. With 5 bases removed from V and 1 base from J, the gap between germline ends came to 14 bases. The CDR3 region is CASSHQWAQNTEAFF. CDR3 in DNA: TGTGCCAGCAGTCACCAATGGGCACAGAACACTGAAGCTTTCTTT.

To note about this clone: Other DNA sequences of this sample code for an identical CDR3. The chain employs TRBV5-6 and TRBJ1-4; 7 nucleotides line up with TRBD1. The V gene's germline CDR1 is SGHDT and CDR2 YYEEEE. CDR3 length: 14 residues. Trimming removed 1 base from V and 4 bases from J; junction bases left unmatched: 1. The CDR3 DNA sequence: TGTGCCAGCAGCTTGCGGGACAGTAATGAAAAACTGTTTTTT. This encodes CASSLRDSNEKLFF.

The chain couples TRBV18 to TRBJ1-5; D is undetermined. The V end was cut by 5 bases, the J end by 3 bases, with 11 bases between. CDR1 and CDR2 from the germline V gene are KGHSH and LQKENI. This CDR3 spans 14 amino acids. This chain's CDR3 is CASSARVDNQPQHF. The CDR3 DNA is TGTGCCAGCTCAGCGAGGGTCGACAATCAGCCCCAGCATTTT.

The V call is TRBV2, the J call TRBJ1-6; D perhaps matches TRBD1 (5 bases). The germline V and J ends were trimmed by 7 bases and 7 bases, with 14 bases remaining between them. The CDR3 consists of 14 residues. Germline V gene sequence: CDR1 SNHLY, CDR2 FYNNEI. CDR3 loop: CASNPGVSNSPLHF. The CDR3 DNA reads TGTGCCAGCAACCCGGGGGTTTCCAATTCACCCCTCCACTTT.

This clone was seen only once. The CDR3 region has the DNA TGTGCCAGCAGTCGGGACATTTTTAACTATGGCTACACCTTC. The encoded protein is CASSRDIFNYGYTF. This chain links TRBV6-5 with TRBJ1-2, with TRBD1 as a possible D gene (6 bases). Between the trimmed V and J ends, which lost 5 bases and 1 base, there was a span of 11 bases. The CDR3 has 14 residues. Germline V gene lookup returns CDR1 MNHEY and CDR2 SVGAGI.

The sample holds a few counts of this clone. The V call is TRBV29-1, the J call TRBJ2-3, with D perhaps TRBD1 (6 bases). V lost 7 bases and J lost 6, with 17 bases in between. The CDR3 totals 13 residues. Germline V gives CDR1 SQVTM, CDR2 ANQGSEA. The CDR3 sequence is CSAQQGEYDTQYF. In nucleotides, the CDR3 is TGCAGCGCTCAACAGGGTGAATACGATACGCAGTATTTT.

The V gene is TRBV5-6, the J gene TRBJ1-1, with TRBD1 matching 7 bases. The CDR3 consists of 15 residues. The J segment lost 6 bases and the V segment lost 1 base, leaving 9 bases of the junction unmatched. In germline, CDR1 is SGHDT, CDR2 YYEEEE. The CDR3 region is CASSLRRQGVAEAFF. CDR3 DNA: TGTGCCAGCAGCTTGCGTAGACAGGGAGTGGCTGAAGCTTTCTTT.

A few counts support this clone. V gene TRBV25-1 combines with J gene TRBJ1-1; no reliable D call. V lost 3 bases and J 6 bases, leaving 11 bases between the germline ends. The CDR3 runs 13 residues. Germline CDR1 MGHDK, CDR2 SYGVNS. As DNA, the CDR3 is TGTGCCAGCAGTGATCCCGGGTGGCCTGAAGCTTTCTTT. Translation: CASSDPGWPEAFF.

The chain uses TRBV7-9 and TRBJ1-2, with D hard to call. Between the trimmed V and J ends, which lost 0 bases and 6 bases, there was a span of 14 bases. Looked up from germline, CDR1 is SEHNR and CDR2 is FQNEAQ (reference sequence). The CDR3 length is 15 residues. The CDR3 reads CASSLAEPPANGYTF. The CDR3 nucleotides are TGTGCCAGCAGCTTAGCGGAACCCCCCGCAAATGGCTACACCTTC.

This rearrangement joins TRBV9 to TRBJ2-7, with TRBD1 matching over 8 bases. The CDR3 is made up of 15 amino acids. The germline V gene has CDR1 SGDLS and CDR2 YYNGEE. V lost 4 bases, J lost 3 bases, and 9 bases stayed unmatched. The chain's CDR3 is CASSKGGQGDYEQYF. CDR3 DNA sequence: TGTGCCAGCAGCAAAGGTGGACAGGGTGACTACGAGCAGTACTTC. The whole variable domain, remainder taken from reference TRBV9 and TRBJ2-7, is DSGVTQTPKHLITATGQRVTLRCSPRSGDLSVYWYQQSLDQGLQFLIQYYNGEERAKGNILERFSAQQFPDLHSELNLSSLELGDSALYFCASSKGGQGDYEQYFGPGTRLTVT.

This chain connects TRBV5-1 to TRBJ2-2; 7 bases line up with TRBD2. CDR1 is SGHRS and CDR2 is YFSETQ in the germline V gene. V shed 2 bases and J 4 bases; nucleotides not matched to a gene: 8. The CDR3 has 16 residues. As DNA, the CDR3 is TGCGCCAGCAGCTTAGGGCGGGAGCGTATCACCGGGGAGCTGTTTTTT. Residues: CASSLGRERITGELFF.

The CDR3 loop reads CAISESGQGEQYV. In nucleotides, the CDR3 is TGTGCCATCAGTGAGTCAGGACAGGGGGAGCAGTACGTC. V usage is TRBV10-3 and J usage is TRBJ2-7; 9 nucleotides match TRBD1. Germline V CDR1 and CDR2: ENHRY, SYGVKD. The CDR3 runs 13 residues. V trimming: 0 bases; J trimming: 7 bases; junction bases outside the gene matches: 1.

Details on this clone: Other nucleotide sequences in the sample specify the same CDR3. The CDR3 DNA is TGTGCCAGCAGTTTACAGGGAGCCAATCAGCCCCAGCATTTT. It codes for CASSLQGANQPQHF. The chain employs TRBV6-5 and TRBJ1-5, with TRBD1 as a possible D gene (6 bases). Germline CDR1 MNHEY, CDR2 SVGAGI. This CDR3 has 14 residues. V lost 4 bases, J lost 3 bases, and 10 bases lay in between.

V is TRBV4-3 and J is TRBJ1-2; no clear D gene. The germline gives CDR1 LGHNA, CDR2 YSLEER. This CDR3 has 15 amino acids. The V and J ends lost 1 base and 0 bases respectively, with 9 bases between them. The CDR3 DNA reads as TGCGCCAGCAGCCAAGTGGGCGGAACTAACTATGGCTACACCTTC. This encodes CASSQVGGTNYGYTF.

This clone showed up just a few times. The rearrangement uses TRBV21-1 and TRBJ2-7; the table calls TRBD2, which could not be checked here. TRBV21-1 is a recognized pseudogene. The CDR3 is 15 residues long. CDR3 residues: CASALSGAGVYEQYV. Here the CDR3 DNA reads TGTGCCAGCGCTCTCTCGGGGGCGGGGGTCTACGAGCAGTACGTC.